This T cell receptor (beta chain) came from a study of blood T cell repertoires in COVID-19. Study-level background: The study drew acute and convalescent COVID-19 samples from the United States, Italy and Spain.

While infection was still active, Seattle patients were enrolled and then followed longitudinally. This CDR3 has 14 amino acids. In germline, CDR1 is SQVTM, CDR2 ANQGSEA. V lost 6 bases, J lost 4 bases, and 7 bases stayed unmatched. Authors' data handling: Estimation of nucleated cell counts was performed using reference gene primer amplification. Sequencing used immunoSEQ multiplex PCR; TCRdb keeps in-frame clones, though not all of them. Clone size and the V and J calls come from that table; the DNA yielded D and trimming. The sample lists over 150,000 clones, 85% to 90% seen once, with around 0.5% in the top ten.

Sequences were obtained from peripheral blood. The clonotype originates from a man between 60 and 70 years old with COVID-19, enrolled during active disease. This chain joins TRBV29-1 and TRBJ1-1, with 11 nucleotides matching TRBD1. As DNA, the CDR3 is TGCAGCGTGGGCGGGGGACAGGGGGGCACTGAAGCTTTCTTT. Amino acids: CSVGGGQGGTEAFF. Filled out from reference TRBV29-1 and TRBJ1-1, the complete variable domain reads SAVISQKPSRDICQRGTSLTIQCQVDSQVTMMFWYRQQPGQSLTLIATANQGSEATYESGFVIDKFPISRPNLTFSTLTVSNMSPEDSSIYLCSVGGGQGGTEAFFGQGTRLTVV.